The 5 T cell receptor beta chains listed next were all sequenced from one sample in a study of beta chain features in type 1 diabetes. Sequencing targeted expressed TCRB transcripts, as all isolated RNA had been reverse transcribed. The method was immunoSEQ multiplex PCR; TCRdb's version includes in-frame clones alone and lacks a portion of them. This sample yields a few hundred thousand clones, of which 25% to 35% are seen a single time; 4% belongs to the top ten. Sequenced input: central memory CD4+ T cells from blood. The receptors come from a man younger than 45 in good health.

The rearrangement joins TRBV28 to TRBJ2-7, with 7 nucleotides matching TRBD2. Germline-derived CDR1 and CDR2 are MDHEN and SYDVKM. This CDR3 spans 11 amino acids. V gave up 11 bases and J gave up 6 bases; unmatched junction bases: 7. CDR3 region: CASRAGREQYF. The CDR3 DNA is TGTGCCTCCCGAGCGGGACGCGAGCAGTACTTC.

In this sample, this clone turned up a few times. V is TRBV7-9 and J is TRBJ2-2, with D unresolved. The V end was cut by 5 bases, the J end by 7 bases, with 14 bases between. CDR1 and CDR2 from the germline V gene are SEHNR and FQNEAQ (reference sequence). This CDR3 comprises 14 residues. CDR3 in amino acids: CASSPAAVNGELFF. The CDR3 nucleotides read TGTGCCAGCAGCCCAGCAGCAGTGAACGGGGAGCTGTTTTTT.

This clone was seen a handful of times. CDR3 in DNA: TGCGCCAGCAGTGACAGGGACTTCCTGTTCTTC. This translates into CASSDRDFLFF. The genes are TRBV10-2 and TRBJ2-1, with TRBD2 as a possible D gene (6 bases). The CDR3 has 11 residues. Trimming stripped 3 bases from V and 15 bases from J, with 12 bases between. Per the germline V gene, CDR1 is WSHSY and CDR2 is SAAADI.

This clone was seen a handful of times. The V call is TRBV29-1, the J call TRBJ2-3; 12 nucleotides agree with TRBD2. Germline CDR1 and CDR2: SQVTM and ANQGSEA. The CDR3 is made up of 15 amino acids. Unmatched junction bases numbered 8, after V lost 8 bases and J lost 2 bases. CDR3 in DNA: TGCAGCCACTTAGGGACTAGCGGGTACACAGATACGCAGTATTTT. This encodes CSHLGTSGYTDTQYF.

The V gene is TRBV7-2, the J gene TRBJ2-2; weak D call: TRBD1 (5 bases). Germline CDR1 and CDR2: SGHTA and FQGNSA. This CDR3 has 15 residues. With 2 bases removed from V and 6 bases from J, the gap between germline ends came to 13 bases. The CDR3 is CASSLHGALPGELFF. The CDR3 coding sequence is TGTGCCAGCAGCTTACATGGGGCGCTCCCCGGGGAGCTGTTTTTT.